The clone carrying this T cell receptor (beta chain) has at least ten counts. What it recognizes is unknown. RNA transcripts provided the source from which TCR beta CDR3 regions were amplified. In the first-round RT-PCR of the TCR CDR3, the HTBI primer set was used. In TCRdb, the multiplex PCR reads were re-called with MiXCR into one record per CDR3 protein. The table includes roughly 600,000 distinct CDR3 sequences, about 14% detected once. These data originate in a study of T cells in Graves' hyperthyroidism and ophthalmopathy. Overall study results and limits: Most thyroid clonotypes with frequency above 0.001 were detected in blood.

The CDR3 is 18 residues long. V was shortened by 7 bases and J by 2 bases, with 27 bases between the two germline ends. Germline CDR1 reads MDHEN; CDR2 reads SYDVKM. Each ophthalmopathy patient scored at least 3 on the Clinical Activity Score and at least 4 on NOSPECS grade, with duration under 3 months. Sequenced material: blood. J is TRBJ2-7 and V is TRBV28, with D perhaps being TRBD1 or TRBD2 (5 bases each). This sequence originates from a woman in her 50s with Graves' ophthalmopathy. CDR3 DNA sequence: TGTGCCAGCACGTGGGACGTGAGTTTGGCTAAACACACCTACGAGCAGTACTTC. It specifies CASTWDVSLAKHTYEQYF.